The T cell receptor (beta chain) under discussion was sequenced for a study of early T cells in non-severe SARS-CoV-2 infection. This clonotype has ten or more counts. Via MiXCR, TCRdb re-called the 5' RACE reads, giving one row per CDR3 protein. The profile shows approximately 50,000 distinct CDR3 sequences, under 15% of them singletons. This CDR3 spans 13 amino acids. V was clipped by 3 bases and J by 2 bases, with 10 bases between them. CDR1 is DFQATT, CDR2 SNEGSKA, per germline (reference sequence). Sequencing used whole blood. The chain carries TRBV20-1 and TRBJ2-5, with D maybe TRBD2 (5 bases). The sequence came from an adult who was a healthcare worker with PCR-confirmed SARS-CoV-2 infection or an uninfected control (not recorded which). The CDR3, as DNA: TGCAGTGCTAGGCCGGGAAGTCAAGAGACCCAGTACTTC. Amino acid sequence: CSARPGSQETQYF.